Below, 2 T cell receptor beta chains from the same sample are listed, as sequenced in a study of T cells in Graves' hyperthyroidism and ophthalmopathy. Amplification of TCR beta CDR3 regions was performed using RNA transcripts as template. First-round RT-PCR targeting the TCR CDR3 was performed with the HTBI primer set. TCRdb passed the multiplex PCR reads through MiXCR, listing each CDR3 protein once. The table has fewer than 350,000 distinct CDR3 sequences, 15% to 20% seen once; the top ten hold about 40%. The sequenced sample consisted of blood. The receptors here all came from a man between 50 and 59 years old with Graves' ophthalmopathy.

This clonotype was recorded a few times. The chain has TRBV6-1 and TRBJ2-2, with D possibly being TRBD2 (5 bases). The CDR3 is 15 residues long. The V end was cut by 8 bases, the J end by 1 base, with 14 bases between. The germline CDR1 and CDR2 sequences are MNHNS and SASEGT. CDR3 residues: CASRLRERNTGELFF. CDR3 DNA: TGTGCCAGCCGATTGAGGGAGCGGAACACCGGGGAGCTGTTTTTT.

The chain couples TRBV3-1 to TRBJ2-7, with 13 bases lining up with TRBD2. The V and J ends lost 4 bases and 0 bases, in that order; junction bases with no gene match: 0. This CDR3 comprises 15 residues. The germline CDR1 and CDR2 sequences are LGHDT and YNNKEL (reference sequence). CDR3 amino acids: CASSRTSGGSYEQYF. CDR3 nucleotides: TGTGCCAGCAGCCGGACTAGCGGGGGCTCCTACGAGCAGTACTTC.